Listed below are T cell receptor beta chains from one sample, sequenced in a study of T cell responses to AZD1222 COVID-19 vaccine. Sequenced by immunoSEQ multiplex PCR; TCRdb stores in-frame clones only, minus some. The data contain over 75,000 clones, about 83% of them singletons. Sequenced here: peripheral blood, sampled 28 days after the second AZD1222 dose. The receptors come from an adult who received the AZD1222 COVID-19 vaccine. Each CDR3 is given with its conserved first and last residue. Each record gives: V gene, J gene, clone size, D gene, CDR3 protein, CDR3 DNA. D genes are given only for firm matches. Part of the rows lack a size; the others show once, few, many or a class for expanded clones.

TRBV4-3,TRBJ1-6,-,-,CASSHASDPTNSPLHF,TGCGCCAGCAGCCATGCTTCTGACCCCACTAATTCACCCCTCCACTTT
TRBV7-6,TRBJ1-1,-,-,CASSLAASSDTEAFF,TGTGCCAGCAGCTTAGCGGCGAGTTCGGACACTGAAGCTTTCTTT
TRBV28,TRBJ1-5,-,TRBD1,CASSRQGTNQPQHF,TGTGCCAGCAGTAGACAGGGGACAAATCAGCCCCAGCATTTT
TRBV7-3,TRBJ2-3,-,-,CASSLDESTDTQYF,TGTGCCAGCAGCTTAGACGAGAGCACAGATACGCAGTATTTT
TRBV19,TRBJ2-7,-,-,CASSANRNRVGPYEQYF,TGTGCCAGTAGTGCTAACCGAAACAGGGTAGGTCCCTACGAGCAGTACTTC
TRBV19,TRBJ2-2,-,TRBD1,CASTKRGQGGLAGELFF,TGTGCCAGTACCAAAAGGGGACAGGGTGGCCTGGCCGGGGAGCTGTTTTTT
TRBV6-5,TRBJ1-2,-,-,CASSYLQGGGNYGYTF,TGTGCCAGCAGTTACCTTCAGGGTGGAGGTAACTATGGCTACACCTTC
TRBV2,TRBJ1-4,-,-,CASSGPGGRGEKLFF,TGTGCCAGCAGTGGGCCCGGCGGGCGGGGTGAAAAACTGTTTTTT
TRBV2,TRBJ1-2,-,-,CASVGPGGDGYTF,TGTGCCAGCGTTGGACCTGGAGGGGATGGCTACACCTTC
TRBV15,TRBJ1-5,-,-,CATSNRDIWQPQHF,TGTGCCACCAGCAACCGGGACATCTGGCAGCCCCAGCATTTT
TRBV6-5,TRBJ2-7,-,-,CASREGPYEQYF,TGTGCCAGCAGGGAGGGGCCCTACGAGCAGTACTTC
TRBV6-5,TRBJ1-4,few,-,CASRGTTNEKLFF,TGTGCCAGCAGGGGCACAACTAATGAAAAACTGTTTTTT
TRBV28,TRBJ1-1,few,-,CASSSMQVGQFAEAFF,TGTGCCAGCAGTTCCATGCAGGTAGGGCAGTTTGCTGAAGCTTTCTTT
TRBV11-2,TRBJ1-3,-,-,CASSFPGNTIYF,TGTGCCAGCAGCTTCCCTGGAAACACCATATATTTT
TRBV11-2,TRBJ1-3,-,-,CASTLEPSGNTIYF,TGTGCCAGCACCCTGGAGCCCTCTGGAAACACCATATATTTT
TRBV7-7,TRBJ1-4,-,-,CASSRGATNEKLFF,TGTGCTAGCAGCCGGGGTGCAACTAATGAAAAACTGTTTTTT
TRBV28,TRBJ2-4,-,-,CASSLYSDIQYF,TGTGCCAGCAGTTTGTATAGCGACATTCAGTACTTC
TRBV6-5,TRBJ2-5,-,-,CASSTQGRVETQYF,TGTGCCAGCAGCACCCAGGGGAGGGTGGAGACCCAGTACTTC
TRBV4-3,TRBJ1-1,-,-,CASSQGAGESNTEAFF,TGCGCCAGCAGCCAAGGAGCGGGGGAGTCGAACACTGAAGCTTTCTTT
TRBV2,TRBJ2-5,-,-,CASSERPSEETQYF,TGTGCCAGCAGTGAAAGGCCTAGCGAAGAGACCCAGTACTTC
TRBV9,TRBJ1-3,-,-,CASSPPGSSGNTIYF,TGTGCCAGCAGCCCACCGGGTTCATCTGGAAACACCATATATTTT
TRBV7-9,TRBJ1-2,once,TRBD1,CASSPRGQTGIGYTF,TGTGCCAGCAGCCCCAGGGGGCAGACAGGGATCGGCTACACCTTC
TRBV12-3/TRBV12-4,TRBJ1-2,-,TRBD1,CASDLGQGLGYTF,TGTGCCAGTGACCTTGGACAGGGGTTAGGCTACACCTTC
TRBV13,TRBJ1-2,-,-,CASSLVQGTYGYTF,TGTGCCAGCAGCTTAGTTCAGGGGACCTATGGCTACACCTTC
TRBV19,TRBJ1-5,-,-,CASSTPGTLNQPQHF,TGTGCCAGTAGTACACCCGGGACTCTCAATCAGCCCCAGCATTTT
TRBV21-1,TRBJ1-1,-,-,CASSKTGSDTEAFF,TGTGCCAGCAGCAAAACAGGGTCGGACACTGAAGCTTTCTTT
TRBV6-5,TRBJ2-2,once,-,CASSYRGLTGELFF,TGTGCCAGCAGTTACAGGGGGTTGACCGGGGAGCTGTTTTTT
TRBV5-6,TRBJ1-2,few,-,CASSPPQINWGGYTF,TGTGCCAGCAGCCCCCCTCAGATTAATTGGGGTGGCTACACCTTC
TRBV14,TRBJ2-1,-,-,CASRSAGKAEQFF,TGTGCCAGCAGATCTGCGGGGAAGGCTGAGCAGTTCTTC
TRBV20-1,TRBJ1-2,-,-,CSASDGSRVDYGYTF,TGCAGTGCTAGTGACGGATCCCGCGTGGACTATGGCTACACCTTC
TRBV11-2,TRBJ2-3,-,TRBD1,CASSPLRGFRTDTQYF,TGTGCCAGCAGCCCACTCAGGGGGTTCCGCACAGATACGCAGTATTTT
TRBV9,TRBJ1-1,-,-,CASSVASSETEAFF,TGTGCCAGCAGCGTAGCCTCCTCCGAGACTGAAGCTTTCTTT
TRBV15,TRBJ1-3,-,TRBD1,CATAQGAGNTIYF,TGTGCCACCGCACAGGGGGCTGGAAACACCATATATTTT
TRBV19,TRBJ1-1,once,-,CASSITQRNTEAFF,TGTGCCAGTAGTATCACGCAGCGTAACACTGAAGCTTTCTTT
TRBV6-5,TRBJ1-3,once,-,CASSYGTSGNTIYF,TGTGCCAGCAGCTACGGGACGTCTGGAAACACCATATATTTT
TRBV18,TRBJ2-7,-,-,CASSRDSISYEQYF,TGTGCCAGCTCACGGGACTCCATCTCCTACGAGCAGTACTTC
TRBV5-6,TRBJ2-2,-,TRBD2,CASSFWLAGEDTGELFF,TGTGCCAGCAGCTTTTGGCTAGCGGGGGAGGACACCGGGGAGCTGTTTTTT
TRBV9,TRBJ2-1,few,-,CASSPPGSYNEQFF,TGTGCCAGCAGCCCCCCCGGATCCTACAATGAGCAGTTCTTC
TRBV15,TRBJ1-5,-,-,CATSRDHQPQHF,TGTGCCACCAGCAGAGACCATCAGCCCCAGCATTTT
TRBV7-6,TRBJ2-5,-,TRBD2,CASSLIFSGLETQYF,TGTGCCAGCAGCTTAATCTTTAGCGGGTTGGAGACCCAGTACTTC
TRBV15,TRBJ2-1,-,TRBD1,CATSRGLQGAGEQFF,TGTGCCACCAGCAGAGGTCTGCAGGGGGCAGGTGAGCAGTTCTTC
TRBV5-3,TRBJ1-5,once,TRBD1,CARSQGQGKTKYSNQPQHF,TGTGCCAGAAGCCAGGGACAGGGAAAAACCAAATATAGCAATCAGCCCCAGCATTTT
TRBV5-6,TRBJ1-5,once,-,CASSLSAGARNQPQHF,TGTGCCAGCAGCTTGTCAGCAGGGGCGCGCAATCAGCCCCAGCATTTT
TRBV24-1,TRBJ1-3,few,-,CATSDSVGNTIYF,TGTGCCACCAGTGATTCCGTTGGAAACACCATATATTTT
TRBV11-2,TRBJ1-2,-,TRBD1,CASSVDRAVGGYTF,TGTGCCAGCAGCGTCGACAGGGCCGTGGGCGGCTACACCTTC
TRBV11-3,TRBJ2-1,once,TRBD1,CASSLGTGVYNEQFF,TGTGCCAGCAGCTTAGGGACAGGGGTCTACAATGAGCAGTTCTTC
TRBV5-5,TRBJ2-4,once,TRBD2,CASSLLTSGVAKNIQYF,TGTGCCAGCAGCCTCCTGACTAGCGGCGTAGCCAAAAACATTCAGTACTTC
TRBV6-5,TRBJ1-6,-,-,CASSRQNSPLHF,TGTGCCAGCAGCCGACAGAATTCACCCCTCCACTTT
TRBV7-8,TRBJ2-7,once,TRBD1,CASKMNRGPYEQYF,TGTGCCAGCAAAATGAACAGGGGACCTTACGAGCAGTACTTC
TRBV2,TRBJ2-7,-,TRBD1,CASSVASGTGSYEQYF,TGTGCCAGCAGTGTCGCCTCCGGGACAGGGAGCTACGAGCAGTACTTC
TRBV4-3,TRBJ1-2,-,-,CASSQEVRGGGYTF,TGCGCCAGCAGCCAGGAGGTCAGGGGAGGTGGCTACACCTTC
TRBV15,TRBJ1-5,once,-,CATSRDAQVGNQPQHF,TGTGCCACCAGCAGAGATGCACAGGTGGGCAATCAGCCCCAGCATTTT
TRBV4-2,TRBJ2-7,few,-,CASSPTGGWGRDAEQYF,TGTGCCAGCAGCCCTACCGGGGGCTGGGGGCGCGATGCCGAGCAGTACTTC